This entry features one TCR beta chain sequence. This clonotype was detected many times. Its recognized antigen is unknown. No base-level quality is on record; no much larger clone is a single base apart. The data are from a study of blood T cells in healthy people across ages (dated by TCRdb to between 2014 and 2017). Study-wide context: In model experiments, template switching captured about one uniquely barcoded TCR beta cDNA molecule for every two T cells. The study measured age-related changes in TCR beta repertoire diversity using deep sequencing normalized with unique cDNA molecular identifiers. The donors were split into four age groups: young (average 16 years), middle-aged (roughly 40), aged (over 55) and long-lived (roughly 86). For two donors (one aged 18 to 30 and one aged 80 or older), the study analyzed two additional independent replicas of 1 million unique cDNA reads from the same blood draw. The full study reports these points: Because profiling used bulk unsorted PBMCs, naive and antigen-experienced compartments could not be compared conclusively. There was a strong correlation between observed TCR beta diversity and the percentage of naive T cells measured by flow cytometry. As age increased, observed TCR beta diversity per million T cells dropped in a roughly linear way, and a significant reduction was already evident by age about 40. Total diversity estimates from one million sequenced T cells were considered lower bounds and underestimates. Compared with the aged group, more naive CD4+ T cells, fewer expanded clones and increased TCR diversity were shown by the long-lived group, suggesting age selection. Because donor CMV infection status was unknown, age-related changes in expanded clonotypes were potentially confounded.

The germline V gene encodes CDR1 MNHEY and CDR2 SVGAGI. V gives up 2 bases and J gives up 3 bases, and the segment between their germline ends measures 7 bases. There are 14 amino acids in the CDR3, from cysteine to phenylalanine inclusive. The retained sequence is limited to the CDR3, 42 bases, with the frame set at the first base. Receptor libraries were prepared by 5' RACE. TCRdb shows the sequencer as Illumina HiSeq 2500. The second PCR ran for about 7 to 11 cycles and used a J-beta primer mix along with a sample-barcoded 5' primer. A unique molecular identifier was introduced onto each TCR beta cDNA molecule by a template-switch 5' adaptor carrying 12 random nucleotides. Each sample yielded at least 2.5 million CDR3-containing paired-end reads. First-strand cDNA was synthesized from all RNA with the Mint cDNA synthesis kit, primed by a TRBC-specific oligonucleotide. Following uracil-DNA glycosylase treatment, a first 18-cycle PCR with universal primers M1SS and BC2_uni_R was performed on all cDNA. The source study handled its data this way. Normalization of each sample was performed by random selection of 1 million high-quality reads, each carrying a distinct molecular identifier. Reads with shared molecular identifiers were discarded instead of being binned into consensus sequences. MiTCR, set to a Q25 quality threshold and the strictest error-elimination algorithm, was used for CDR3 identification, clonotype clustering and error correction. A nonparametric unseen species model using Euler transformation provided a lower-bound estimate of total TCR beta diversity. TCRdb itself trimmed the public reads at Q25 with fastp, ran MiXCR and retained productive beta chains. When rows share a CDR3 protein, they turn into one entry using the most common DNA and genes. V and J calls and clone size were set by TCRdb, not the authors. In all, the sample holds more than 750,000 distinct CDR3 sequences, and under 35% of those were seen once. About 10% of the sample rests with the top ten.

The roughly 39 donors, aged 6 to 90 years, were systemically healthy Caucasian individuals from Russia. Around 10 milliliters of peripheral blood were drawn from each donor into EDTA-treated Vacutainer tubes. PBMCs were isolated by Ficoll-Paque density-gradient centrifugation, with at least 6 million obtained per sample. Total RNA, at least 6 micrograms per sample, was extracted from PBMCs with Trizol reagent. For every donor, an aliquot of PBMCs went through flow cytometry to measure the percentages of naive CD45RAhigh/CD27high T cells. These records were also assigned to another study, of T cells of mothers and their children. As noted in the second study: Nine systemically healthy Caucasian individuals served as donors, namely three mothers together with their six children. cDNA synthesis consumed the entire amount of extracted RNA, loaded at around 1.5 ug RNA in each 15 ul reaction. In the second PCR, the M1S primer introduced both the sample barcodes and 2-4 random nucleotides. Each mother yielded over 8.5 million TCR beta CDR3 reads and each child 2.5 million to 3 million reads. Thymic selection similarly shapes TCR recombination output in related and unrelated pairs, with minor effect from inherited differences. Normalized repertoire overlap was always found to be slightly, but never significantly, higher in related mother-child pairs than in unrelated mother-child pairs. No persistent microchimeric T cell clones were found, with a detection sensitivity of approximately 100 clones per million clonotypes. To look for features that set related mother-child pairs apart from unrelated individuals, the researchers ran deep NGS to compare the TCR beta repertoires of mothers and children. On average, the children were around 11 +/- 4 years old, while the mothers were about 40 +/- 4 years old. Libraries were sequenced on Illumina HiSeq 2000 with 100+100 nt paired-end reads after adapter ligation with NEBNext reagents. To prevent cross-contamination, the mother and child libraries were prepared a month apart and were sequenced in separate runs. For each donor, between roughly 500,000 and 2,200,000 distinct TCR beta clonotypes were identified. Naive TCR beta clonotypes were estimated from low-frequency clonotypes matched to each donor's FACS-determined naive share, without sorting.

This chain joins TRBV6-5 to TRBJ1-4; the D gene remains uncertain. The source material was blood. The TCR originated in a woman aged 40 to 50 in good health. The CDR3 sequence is CASSYTVSNEKLFF. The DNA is TGTGCCAGCAGTTACACAGTCTCTAATGAAAAACTGTTTTTT.